The sequence of this TCR beta chain was determined in a study of PD-L1 blockade in urothelial cancer. Overall study context: About 90% of the roughly 30 patients were men who had bladder-origin urothelial cancer. Per blood sample, T cells had a median of about 130,000. Whole-study results and caveats: Tumor-associated TCR clones expanded more in blood at 3 weeks in patients with durable benefit.

Looked up from germline, CDR1 is MDHEN and CDR2 is SYDVKM. V was clipped by 4 bases and J by 3 bases, with 7 bases between them. There are 13 residues in the CDR3. Sampling of each patient yielded between 1 and 8 specimens, collected pretreatment and on-treatment. TCRdb keeps only in-frame clones here, not all; method: immunoSEQ multiplex PCR. The table lists approximately 100,000 clones, 91% of them singletons, with around 0.9% in the top ten. Points on this clone: Its antigen is still unknown.

The chain combines TRBV28 with TRBJ2-1; D is possibly TRBD1 (5 bases). Here the sequenced sample was PBMCs, taken around atezolizumab (anti-PD-L1) treatment. The origin of this receptor is a woman of 80 years or more with urothelial cancer. CDR3 loop: CASSSTDYNEQFF. The CDR3 DNA follows: TGTGCCAGCAGTTCGACAGACTACAATGAGCAGTTCTTC.